The clone carrying this T cell receptor beta chain came up a few times. No antigen is known for it. The data were obtained in a study of cytomegalovirus exposure and HLA in healthy donors. At the level of the study: Around 180 million T cells yielded more than 95 million unique TCR beta sequences, as an earlier analysis found.

Study-level points and caveats: The study labeled about 160 TCR beta chains cytomegalovirus-associated. Using a false discovery rate of 0.05, a later analysis showed that approximately 16,000 TCR beta sequences were associated with HLA alleles.

PCR employed 60 Vbeta and 13 Jbeta primers. The method was immunoSEQ multiplex PCR; TCRdb's version includes in-frame clones alone and lacks a portion of them. The profile covers approximately 190,000 clones, with approximately 70% appearing a single time and 1.5% to 2% taken by the ten largest. The V end was cut by 1 base, the J end by 2 bases, with 17 bases between. In germline, CDR1 is MGHRA, CDR2 YSYEKL. CDR3 size: 18 residues. This receptor was obtained from a woman between 25 and 40 years old in good health and CMV-seronegative. V and J are TRBV4-1 and TRBJ2-2; a weak D match, TRBD2 (6 bases). Sequenced: PBMCs. CDR3 region: CASSQVPFAGTNTGELFF. Here the CDR3 DNA reads TGCGCCAGCAGCCAAGTCCCCTTTGCGGGGACCAACACCGGGGAGCTGTTTTTT.